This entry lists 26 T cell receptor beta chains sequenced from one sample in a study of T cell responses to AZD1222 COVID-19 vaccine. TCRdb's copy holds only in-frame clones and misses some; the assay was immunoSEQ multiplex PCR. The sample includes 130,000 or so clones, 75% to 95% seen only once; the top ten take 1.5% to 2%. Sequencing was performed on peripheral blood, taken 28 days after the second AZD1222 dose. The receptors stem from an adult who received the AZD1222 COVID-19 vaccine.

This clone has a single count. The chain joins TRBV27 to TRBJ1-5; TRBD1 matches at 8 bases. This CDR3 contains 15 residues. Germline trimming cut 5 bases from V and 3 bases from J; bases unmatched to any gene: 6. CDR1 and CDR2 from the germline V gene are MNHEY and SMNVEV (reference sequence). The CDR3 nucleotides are TGTGCCAGCAGTCCTAGGACAGGGTCCAATCAGCCCCAGCATTTT. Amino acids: CASSPRTGSNQPQHF.

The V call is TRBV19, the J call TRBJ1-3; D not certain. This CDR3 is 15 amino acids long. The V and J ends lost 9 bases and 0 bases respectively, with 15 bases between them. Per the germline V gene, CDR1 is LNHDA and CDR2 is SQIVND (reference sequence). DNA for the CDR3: TGTGCCAGCCATGGTGCCTTCAGCTCTGGAAACACCATATATTTT. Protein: CASHGAFSSGNTIYF. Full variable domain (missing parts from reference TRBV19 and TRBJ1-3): DGGITQSPKYLFRKEGQNVTLSCEQNLNHDAMYWYRQDPGQGLRLIYYSQIVNDFQKGDIAEGYSVSREKKESFPLTVTSAQKNPTAFYLCASHGAFSSGNTIYFGEGSWLTVV.

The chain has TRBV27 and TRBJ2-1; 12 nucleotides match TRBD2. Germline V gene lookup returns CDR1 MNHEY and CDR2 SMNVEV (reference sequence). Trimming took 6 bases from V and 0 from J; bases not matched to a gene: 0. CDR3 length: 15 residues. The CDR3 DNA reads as TGTGCCAGCAGGACTAGCGGGAGCTCCTACAATGAGCAGTTCTTC. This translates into CASRTSGSSYNEQFF.

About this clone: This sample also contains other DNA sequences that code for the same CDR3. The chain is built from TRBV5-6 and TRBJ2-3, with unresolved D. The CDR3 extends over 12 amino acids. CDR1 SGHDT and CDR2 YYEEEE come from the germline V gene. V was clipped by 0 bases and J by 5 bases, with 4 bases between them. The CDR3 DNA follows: TGTGCCAGCAGCTTGGATCTAGATACGCAGTATTTT. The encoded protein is CASSLDLDTQYF.

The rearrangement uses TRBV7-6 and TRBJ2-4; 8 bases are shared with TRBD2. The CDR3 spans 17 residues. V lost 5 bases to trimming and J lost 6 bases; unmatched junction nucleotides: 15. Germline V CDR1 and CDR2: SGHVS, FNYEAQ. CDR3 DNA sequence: TGTGCCAGCAGCCCCACTCAAGAGCGGGAGTGGAGAAACATTCAGTACTTC. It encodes CASSPTQEREWRNIQYF.

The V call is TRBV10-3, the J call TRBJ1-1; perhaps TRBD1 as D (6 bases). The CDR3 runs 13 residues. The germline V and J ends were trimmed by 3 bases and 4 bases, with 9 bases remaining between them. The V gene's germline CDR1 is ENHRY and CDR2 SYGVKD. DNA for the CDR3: TGTGCCATCAGTGATCGGGGGCTCACTGAAGCTTTCTTT. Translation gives CAISDRGLTEAFF.

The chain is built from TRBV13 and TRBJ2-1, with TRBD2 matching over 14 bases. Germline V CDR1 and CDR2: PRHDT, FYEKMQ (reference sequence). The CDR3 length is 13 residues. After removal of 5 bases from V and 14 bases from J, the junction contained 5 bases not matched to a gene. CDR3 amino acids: CASSLGTSGGEFF. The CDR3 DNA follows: TGTGCCAGCAGCCTTGGGACTAGCGGGGGAGAGTTCTTC.

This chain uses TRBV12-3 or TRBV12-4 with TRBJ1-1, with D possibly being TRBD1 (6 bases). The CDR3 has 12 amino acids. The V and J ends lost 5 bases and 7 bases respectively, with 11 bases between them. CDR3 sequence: CASSTGQFEAFF. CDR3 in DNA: TGTGCCAGCAGTACCGGACAGTTTGAAGCTTTCTTT.

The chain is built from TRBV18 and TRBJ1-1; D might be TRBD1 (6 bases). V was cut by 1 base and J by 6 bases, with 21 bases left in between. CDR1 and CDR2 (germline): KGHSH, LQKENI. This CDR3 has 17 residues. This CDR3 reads CASSPQNPTGRNAEAFF. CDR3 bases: TGTGCCAGCTCACCACAGAATCCGACAGGAAGGAATGCTGAAGCTTTCTTT.

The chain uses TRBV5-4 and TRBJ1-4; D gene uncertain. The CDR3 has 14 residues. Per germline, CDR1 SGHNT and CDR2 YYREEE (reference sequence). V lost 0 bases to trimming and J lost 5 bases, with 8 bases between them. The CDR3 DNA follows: TGTGCCAGCAGCTTGGGCACTTCGAATGAAAAACTGTTTTTT. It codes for CASSLGTSNEKLFF.

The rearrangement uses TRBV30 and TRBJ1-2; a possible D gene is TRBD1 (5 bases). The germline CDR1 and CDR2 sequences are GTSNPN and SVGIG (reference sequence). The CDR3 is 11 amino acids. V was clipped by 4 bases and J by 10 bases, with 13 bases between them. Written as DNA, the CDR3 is TGTGCCTGGACCCCGGTAGGGGCCTACACCTTC. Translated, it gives CAWTPVGAYTF.

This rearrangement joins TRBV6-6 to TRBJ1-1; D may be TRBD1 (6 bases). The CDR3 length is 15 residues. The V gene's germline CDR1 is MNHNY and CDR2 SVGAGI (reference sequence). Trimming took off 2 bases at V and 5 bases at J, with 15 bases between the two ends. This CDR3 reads CASSYDTAGETEAFF. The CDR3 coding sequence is TGTGCCAGCAGTTACGATACGGCAGGGGAAACTGAAGCTTTCTTT.

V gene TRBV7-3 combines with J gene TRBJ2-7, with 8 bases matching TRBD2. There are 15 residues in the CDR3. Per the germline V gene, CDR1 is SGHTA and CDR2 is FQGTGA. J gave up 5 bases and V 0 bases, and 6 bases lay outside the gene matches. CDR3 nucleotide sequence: TGTGCCAGCAGCTTAACCGCGGGGGGCCCCCACGAGCAGTACTTC. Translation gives CASSLTAGGPHEQYF.

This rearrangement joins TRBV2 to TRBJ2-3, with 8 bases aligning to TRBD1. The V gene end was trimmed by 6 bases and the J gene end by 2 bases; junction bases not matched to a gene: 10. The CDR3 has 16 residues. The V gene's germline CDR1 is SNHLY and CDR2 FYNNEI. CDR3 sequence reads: CASSFRDRPITDTQYF. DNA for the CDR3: TGTGCCAGCAGCTTCCGGGACAGGCCGATCACAGATACGCAGTATTTT.

The CDR3, as DNA: TGTGCCAGCAGCCGAGGAGGTACAGTCACAGATACGCAGTATTTT. It translates to CASSRGGTVTDTQYF. The rearrangement joins TRBV5-4 to TRBJ2-3; D may be TRBD2 (5 bases). CDR1 is SGHNT and CDR2 is YYREEE in the germline V gene (reference sequence). The CDR3 loop spans 15 amino acids. Trimming pared 4 bases from V and 2 bases from J, leaving 14 bases between.

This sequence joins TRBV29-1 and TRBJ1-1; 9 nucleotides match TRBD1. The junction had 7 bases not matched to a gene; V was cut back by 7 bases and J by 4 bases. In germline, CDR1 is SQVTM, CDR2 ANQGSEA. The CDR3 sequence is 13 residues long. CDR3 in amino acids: CSAYRGLGTEAFF. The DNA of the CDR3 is TGCAGCGCCTACAGGGGGCTCGGCACTGAAGCTTTCTTT.

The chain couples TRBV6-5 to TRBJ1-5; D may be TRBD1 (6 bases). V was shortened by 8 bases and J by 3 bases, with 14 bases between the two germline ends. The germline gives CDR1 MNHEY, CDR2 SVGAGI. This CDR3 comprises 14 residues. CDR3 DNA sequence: TGTGCCAGCCCTGTACGGGGGCCCAATCAGCCCCAGCATTTT. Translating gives CASPVRGPNQPQHF.

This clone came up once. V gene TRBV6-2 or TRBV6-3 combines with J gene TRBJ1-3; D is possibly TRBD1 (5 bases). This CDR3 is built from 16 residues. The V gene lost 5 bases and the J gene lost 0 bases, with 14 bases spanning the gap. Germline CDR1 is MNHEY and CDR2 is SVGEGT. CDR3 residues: CASSRRQRTSGNTIYF. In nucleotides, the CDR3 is TGTGCCAGCAGTCGCCGACAGAGGACCTCTGGAAACACCATATATTTT.

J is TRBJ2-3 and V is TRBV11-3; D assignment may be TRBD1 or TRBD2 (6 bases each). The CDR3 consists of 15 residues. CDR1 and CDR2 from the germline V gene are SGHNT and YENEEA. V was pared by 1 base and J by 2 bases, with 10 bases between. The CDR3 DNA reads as TGTGCCAGCAGCTTAGCGGGGGCGAACACAGATACGCAGTATTTT. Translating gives CASSLAGANTDTQYF.

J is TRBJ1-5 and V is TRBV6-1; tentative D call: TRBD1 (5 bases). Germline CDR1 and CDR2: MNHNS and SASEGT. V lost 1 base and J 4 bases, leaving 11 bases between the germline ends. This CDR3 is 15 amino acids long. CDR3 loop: CASSEGSRVNQPQHF. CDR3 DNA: TGTGCCAGCAGTGAAGGTTCCAGGGTAAATCAGCCCCAGCATTTT.

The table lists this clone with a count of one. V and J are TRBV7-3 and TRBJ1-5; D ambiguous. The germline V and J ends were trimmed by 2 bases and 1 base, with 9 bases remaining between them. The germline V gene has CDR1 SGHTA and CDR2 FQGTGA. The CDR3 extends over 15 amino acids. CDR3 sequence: CASSLQAVSNQPQHF. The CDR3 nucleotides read TGTGCCAGCAGCTTACAGGCAGTCAGCAATCAGCCCCAGCATTTT.

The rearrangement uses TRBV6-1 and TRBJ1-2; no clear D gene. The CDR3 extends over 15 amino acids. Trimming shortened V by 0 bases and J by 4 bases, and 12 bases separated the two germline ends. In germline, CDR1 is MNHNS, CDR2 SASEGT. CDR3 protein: CASSEARARAYGYTF. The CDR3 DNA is TGTGCCAGCAGTGAAGCCCGCGCGCGGGCCTATGGCTACACCTTC.

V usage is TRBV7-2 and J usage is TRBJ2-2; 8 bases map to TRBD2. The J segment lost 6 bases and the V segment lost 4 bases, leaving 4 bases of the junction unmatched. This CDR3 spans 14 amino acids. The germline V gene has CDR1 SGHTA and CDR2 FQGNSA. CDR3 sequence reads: CASSSGLGAGELFF. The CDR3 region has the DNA TGTGCCAGCAGCTCGGGACTAGGGGCCGGGGAGCTGTTTTTT.

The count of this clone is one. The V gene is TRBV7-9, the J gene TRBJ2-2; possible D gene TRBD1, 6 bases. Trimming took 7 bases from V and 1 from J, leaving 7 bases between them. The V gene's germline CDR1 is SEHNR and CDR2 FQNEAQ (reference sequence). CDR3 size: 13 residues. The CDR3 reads CASKGENTGELFF. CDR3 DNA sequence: TGTGCCAGCAAGGGGGAGAACACCGGGGAGCTGTTTTTT.

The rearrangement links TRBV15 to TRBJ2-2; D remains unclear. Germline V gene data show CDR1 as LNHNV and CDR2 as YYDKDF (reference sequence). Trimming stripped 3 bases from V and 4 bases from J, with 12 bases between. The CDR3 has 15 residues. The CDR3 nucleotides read TGTGCCACCAGCAGTAATTGGGGTGGCACCGGGGAGCTGTTTTTT. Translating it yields CATSSNWGGTGELFF.

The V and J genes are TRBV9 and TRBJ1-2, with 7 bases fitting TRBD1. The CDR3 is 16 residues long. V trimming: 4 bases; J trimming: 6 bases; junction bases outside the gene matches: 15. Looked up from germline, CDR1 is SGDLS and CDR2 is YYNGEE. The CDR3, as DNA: TGTGCCAGCAGCCCCCGGACAGCCCAGGGGGGGGATGGCTACACCTTC. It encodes CASSPRTAQGGDGYTF.